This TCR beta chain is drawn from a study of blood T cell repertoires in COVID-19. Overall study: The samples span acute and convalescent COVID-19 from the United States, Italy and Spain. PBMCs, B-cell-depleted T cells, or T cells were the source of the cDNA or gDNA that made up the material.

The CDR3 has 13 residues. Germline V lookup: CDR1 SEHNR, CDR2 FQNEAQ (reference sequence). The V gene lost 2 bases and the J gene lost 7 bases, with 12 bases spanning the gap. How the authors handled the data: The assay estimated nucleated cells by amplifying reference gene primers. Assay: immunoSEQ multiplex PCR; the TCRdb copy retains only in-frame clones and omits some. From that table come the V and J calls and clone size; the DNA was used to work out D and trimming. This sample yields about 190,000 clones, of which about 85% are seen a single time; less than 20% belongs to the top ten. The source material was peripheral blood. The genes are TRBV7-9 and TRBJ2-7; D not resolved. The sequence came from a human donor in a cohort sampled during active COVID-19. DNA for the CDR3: TGTGCCAGCAGCTTAAGAGGCCCGACTGAGCAGTACTTC. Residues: CASSLRGPTEQYF.